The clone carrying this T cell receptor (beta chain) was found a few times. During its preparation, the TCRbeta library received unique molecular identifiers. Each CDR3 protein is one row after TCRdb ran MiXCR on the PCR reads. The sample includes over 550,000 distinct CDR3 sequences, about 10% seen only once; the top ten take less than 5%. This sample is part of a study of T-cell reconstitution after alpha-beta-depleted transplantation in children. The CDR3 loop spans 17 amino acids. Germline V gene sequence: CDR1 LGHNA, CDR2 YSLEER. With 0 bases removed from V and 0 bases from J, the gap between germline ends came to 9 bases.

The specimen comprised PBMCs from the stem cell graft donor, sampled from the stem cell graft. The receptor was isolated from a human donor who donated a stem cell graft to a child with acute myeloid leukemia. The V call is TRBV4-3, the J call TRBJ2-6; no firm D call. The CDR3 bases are TGCGCCAGCAGCCAAGATCTTAGCCTCTCTGGGGCCAACGTCCTGACTTTC. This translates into CASSQDLSLSGANVLTF.